The 10 T cell receptor beta chains below come from one sample, sequenced in a study of CD8 T cells in ankylosing spondylitis. Whole-study results and caveats: Characteristic of ankylosing spondylitis blood, it appeared, was a TCR beta motif comprising about 8 highly homologous variants.

TCRdb independently ran MiXCR on the 5' RACE reads; one entry per CDR3 protein. Of roughly 670,000 distinct CDR3 sequences in the sample, 15% to 20% were seen once. These receptors lack a known antigen. Material for sequencing was blood, either unsorted or a sorted T cell fraction (not recorded which). The receptors were gathered from a male donor with ankylosing spondylitis.

The J gene is TRBJ1-4, the V gene TRBV5-1; perhaps TRBD1 as D (6 bases). V was trimmed by 0 bases and J by 7 bases, leaving 13 bases between them. Germline CDR1 is SGHRS and CDR2 is YFSETQ. This CDR3 region has 15 residues. The CDR3 nucleotides are TGCGCCAGCAGCTTGGATACAGGGTTTGGTGAAAAACTGTTTTTT. Residues: CASSLDTGFGEKLFF.

This clonotype was found a few times. The gene calls are TRBV5-1 and TRBJ1-1; the match to TRBD1 covers 8 bases. This CDR3 contains 15 residues. The junction had 7 bases not matched to a gene; V was cut back by 6 bases and J by 0 bases. Germline V gene data show CDR1 as SGHRS and CDR2 as YFSETQ. CDR3 amino acids: CASTDGDRMNTEAFF. CDR3 DNA sequence: TGCGCCAGCACAGATGGGGACAGGATGAACACTGAAGCTTTCTTT. The variable domain in full, with the rest retrieved from reference TRBV5-1 and TRBJ1-1, is KAGVTQTPRYLIKTRGQQVTLSCSPISGHRSVSWYQQTPGQGLQFLFEYFSETQRNKGNFPGRFSGRQFSNSRSEMNVSTLELGDSALYLCASTDGDRMNTEAFFGQGTRLTVV.

The chain joins TRBV25-1 to TRBJ1-4; a weak D match, TRBD1 (5 bases). Per germline, CDR1 MGHDK and CDR2 SYGVNS. The CDR3 is 14 residues long. V gave up 5 bases and J gave up 3 bases, with 10 bases separating them. CDR3 amino acids: CASSRQGSNEKLFF. DNA of the CDR3: TGTGCCAGCAGTAGGCAGGGATCTAATGAAAAACTGTTTTTT.

This clonotype occurred a few times. The chain uses TRBV12-3 or TRBV12-4 and TRBJ2-7; unclear D gene. The V gene lost 5 bases and the J gene lost 3 bases, with 11 bases spanning the gap. The CDR3 sequence is 13 residues long. This CDR3 is CASSPTTHYEQYF. DNA of the CDR3: TGTGCCAGCAGTCCAACTACCCACTACGAGCAGTACTTC.

This clonotype appeared a few times. The chain joins TRBV5-1 to TRBJ2-3; TRBD2 is a possible D gene (5 bases). Trimming shortened V by 5 bases and J by 2 bases, and 21 bases separated the two germline ends. The CDR3 is made up of 17 amino acids. In germline, CDR1 is SGHRS, CDR2 YFSETQ. CDR3 bases: TGCGCCAGCAGTATTACTCCTAGGAGCGGAGCCACAGATACGCAGTATTTT. This sequence encodes CASSITPRSGATDTQYF.

This clonotype came up a few times. The V and J genes are TRBV28 and TRBJ2-7; 10 bases are a match to TRBD2. Germline V gene lookup returns CDR1 MDHEN and CDR2 SYDVKM. This CDR3 is built from 14 residues. The ends lost 7 bases at V and 4 bases at J; junction bases unmatched: 7. This CDR3 reads CASNPSGSRYEQYF. In nucleotides, the CDR3 is TGTGCCAGCAACCCTAGCGGGAGTCGGTACGAGCAGTACTTC. Full variable domain (missing parts from reference TRBV28 and TRBJ2-7): DVKVTQSSRYLVKRTGEKVFLECVQDMDHENMFWYRQDPGLGLRLIYFSYDVKMKEKGDIPEGYSVSREKKERFSLILESASTNQTSMYLCASNPSGSRYEQYFGPGTRLTVT.

This clonotype was seen more than once but under ten times. The chain combines TRBV20-1 with TRBJ2-3; D is perhaps TRBD2 (5 bases). Looked up from germline, CDR1 is DFQATT and CDR2 is SNEGSKA (reference sequence). V shed 2 bases and J shed 4 bases, with 25 bases lying between them. The CDR3 has 18 amino acids. The CDR3 DNA reads as TGCAGTGCTAGAAGCCCGGGGTGGGAGCCGTCATACTCAGATACGCAGTATTTT. Protein sequence: CSARSPGWEPSYSDTQYF.

The chain combines TRBV25-1 with TRBJ1-6; D remains unclear. The CDR3 runs 17 residues. Trimming took off 2 bases at V and 7 bases at J, with 18 bases between the two ends. The germline CDR1 and CDR2 sequences are MGHDK and SYGVNS. The CDR3 here is CASSEPTGWAGNSPLHF. Here the CDR3 DNA reads TGTGCCAGCAGTGAACCTACGGGGTGGGCAGGCAATTCACCCCTCCACTTT. Drawing the rest from reference TRBV25-1 and TRBJ1-6, the complete variable domain is EADIYQTPRYLVIGTGKKITLECSQTMGHDKMYWYQQDPGMELHLIHYSYGVNSTEKGDLSSESTVSRIRTEHFPLTLESARPSHTSQYLCASSEPTGWAGNSPLHFGNGTRLTVT.

This clonotype came up a few times. The gene calls are TRBV29-1 and TRBJ2-1; the match to TRBD2 covers 12 bases. The CDR3 is 13 amino acids. V lost 7 bases to trimming and J lost 8 bases; unmatched junction nucleotides: 6. Looked up from germline, CDR1 is SQVTM and CDR2 is ANQGSEA. CDR3 coding DNA: TGCAGCGGCTCTAGCGGGGGGGCTTATGAGCAGTTCTTC. Translated: CSGSSGGAYEQFF.

This clonotype was observed at least ten times. V and J are TRBV5-5 and TRBJ1-5, with D unclear. Germline V gene data show CDR1 as SGHKS and CDR2 as YYEKEE (reference sequence). The CDR3 covers 18 residues. Between the trimmed V and J ends, which lost 1 base and 0 bases, there was a span of 17 bases. CDR3 amino acids: CASSLFGGQSYSNQPQHF. The CDR3 DNA reads as TGTGCCAGCAGCTTGTTTGGCGGGCAGAGCTATAGCAATCAGCCCCAGCATTTT.